This is a list of T cell receptor beta chains from one sample in a study of regulatory T cells in long-lasting Graves disease. TCRdb redid the calling of the multiplex PCR reads with MiXCR, one entry per CDR3 protein. Of roughly 500,000 distinct CDR3 sequences listed, about 14% are singletons. This sample was shared with a second study, whose subject was T cells in Graves' hyperthyroidism and ophthalmopathy.

The material sequenced was peripheral blood mononuclear cells (PBMCs), taken at new diagnosis, from a patient treated with antithyroid drugs. Receptors originate from a man aged 25-40 years with Graves disease. CDR3s include the opening cysteine and the closing phenylalanine or tryptophan. Fields, in order: D gene, clone size, V gene, J gene, CDR3 protein, CDR3 DNA. A D gene is named only where the DNA matches it firmly. Not all rows give a size; the values are once, few, many and, for expanded clones, a class.

d_gene: NA
abundance: many
v_gene: TRBV29-1
j_gene: TRBJ1-2
CDR3aa: CSVKGSGDYGYTF
CDR3nt: TGCAGCGTTAAGGGCTCGGGGGACTATGGCTACACCTTC

d_gene: TRBD2
abundance: many
v_gene: TRBV7-9
j_gene: TRBJ2-3
CDR3aa: CASSTRTSGRGTDTQYF
CDR3nt: TGTGCCAGCAGCACCCGGACTAGCGGGAGAGGAACAGATACGCAGTATTTT

d_gene: NA
abundance: NA
v_gene: TRBV24-1
j_gene: TRBJ2-2
CDR3aa: CATGKGAGELFF
CDR3nt: TGTGCCACCGGTAAGGGAGCCGGGGAGCTGTTTTTT

d_gene: NA
abundance: few
v_gene: TRBV20-1
j_gene: TRBJ2-3
CDR3aa: CSADLGASTDTQYF
CDR3nt: TGCAGTGCTGACTTAGGTGCTAGCACAGATACGCAGTATTTT

d_gene: TRBD2
abundance: many
v_gene: TRBV3-1
j_gene: TRBJ2-3
CDR3aa: CASGGWGEGDTQYF
CDR3nt: TGTGCCAGCGGCGGATGGGGGGAGGGAGATACGCAGTATTTT

d_gene: TRBD2
abundance: few
v_gene: TRBV19
j_gene: TRBJ2-1
CDR3aa: CAASRGGERPYNEQFF
CDR3nt: TGTGCCGCCTCCCGCGGGGGGGAGAGACCCTACAATGAGCAGTTCTTC

d_gene: NA
abundance: NA
v_gene: TRBV20-1
j_gene: TRBJ1-6
CDR3aa: CSARDVGDSPLHF
CDR3nt: TGCAGTGCCAGGGATGTTGGGGATTCACCCCTCCACTTT

d_gene: NA
abundance: many
v_gene: TRBV27
j_gene: TRBJ2-7
CDR3aa: CASSPRRDSYEQYF
CDR3nt: TGTGCCAGCAGTCCCCGTAGGGACTCCTACGAGCAGTACTTC

d_gene: NA
abundance: many
v_gene: TRBV7-2
j_gene: TRBJ2-7
CDR3aa: CASSAAGGLSYEQYF
CDR3nt: TGTGCCAGCAGCGCCGCCGGCGGCCTCTCCTACGAGCAGTACTTC

d_gene: NA
abundance: NA
v_gene: TRBV6-5
j_gene: TRBJ2-6
CDR3aa: CASSYSGRGYTGANVLTF
CDR3nt: TGTGCCAGCAGTTACTCGGGCAGGGGCTACACAGGGGCCAACGTCCTGACTTTC

d_gene: TRBD2
abundance: many
v_gene: TRBV2
j_gene: TRBJ2-3
CDR3aa: CATGIAGMGGTQYF
CDR3nt: TGTGCCACCGGAATAGCGGGAATGGGTGGTACGCAGTATTTT

d_gene: NA
abundance: NA
v_gene: TRBV7-9
j_gene: TRBJ2-7
CDR3aa: CASSFSQVDYEQYF
CDR3nt: TGTGCCAGCAGCTTTTCACAGGTAGACTACGAGCAGTACTTC

d_gene: NA
abundance: once
v_gene: TRBV7-2
j_gene: TRBJ1-5
CDR3aa: CASSLMVLRQPQHF
CDR3nt: TGTGCCAGCAGCTTAATGGTTTTGAGGCAGCCCCAGCATTTT

d_gene: NA
abundance: many
v_gene: TRBV6-1
j_gene: TRBJ2-7
CDR3aa: CASSIDSTYEQYF
CDR3nt: TGTGCCAGCAGCATAGACAGTACCTACGAGCAGTACTTC

d_gene: TRBD2
abundance: few
v_gene: TRBV20-1
j_gene: TRBJ2-3
CDR3aa: CSARYLAGGPQDTQYF
CDR3nt: TGCAGTGCTAGATACCTAGCGGGAGGGCCCCAAGATACGCAGTATTTT

d_gene: NA
abundance: few
v_gene: TRBV4-1
j_gene: TRBJ1-1
CDR3aa: CASSQAPPDARYMNTEAFF
CDR3nt: TGCGCCAGCAGCCAAGCCCCCCCAGACGCAAGATACATGAACACTGAAGCTTTCTTT